The clone carrying this TCR beta chain has more than one count but fewer than ten. The CDR3 sequence is 15 residues long. V was clipped by 4 bases and J by 6 bases; unmatched bases: 10. The record originates from a study of T cell repertoires in cytomegalovirus infection. Each CDR3 protein gets one entry after TCRdb re-called the reads with MiXCR. The repertoire includes some 390,000 distinct CDR3 sequences, roughly 20% of them detected once, and 8.7% sits in the top ten. This TCR came from a human donor in good health (CMV status not recorded). Some clones in this sample may be carry-over from other donors' samples. The rearrangement links TRBV12-3 or TRBV12-4 to TRBJ1-2; 8 bases align to TRBD1. Source material: PBMCs. CDR3 sequence: CASSYGQGFIDGYTF. The CDR3 coding sequence is TGTGCCAGCAGTTACGGACAGGGTTTTATTGATGGCTACACCTTC.